This TCR beta chain was sequenced in a study of T cells in Graves' hyperthyroidism and ophthalmopathy. Findings of the study overall: Ophthalmopathy and stable hyperthyroidism were told apart by a 13 V-J model.

Diagnosis of hyperthyroidism was new in patients aged 18 to 65, and its duration was under 2 months. Pregnant or lactating patients were excluded, as were those with uncontrolled infection or other autoimmune disease. RNA transcripts yielded amplified TCR beta CDR3 regions. An initial round of RT-PCR targeting the TCR CDR3 relied on the HTBI primer set. TCRdb processed the multiplex PCR reads anew with MiXCR; each CDR3 protein has one entry. Among about 380,000 distinct CDR3 sequences listed, over 11% were seen once. Concerning this clonotype: Its specificity is not known.

V was pared by 1 base and J by 5 bases, with 5 bases of the junction left unmatched. The CDR3 loop spans 16 amino acids. What was sequenced was blood. The V call is TRBV12-3 or TRBV12-4, the J call TRBJ2-5; 12 bases are a match to TRBD1. The TCR originated in a woman aged 60 to 75 with Graves' hyperthyroidism. The CDR3 loop reads CASSLDRDRGRETQYF. CDR3 nucleotide sequence: TGTGCCAGCAGTTTAGATAGGGACAGGGGGCGGGAGACCCAGTACTTC.